The present entry profiles one T cell receptor (beta chain) with its context. What it recognizes is unknown. The record originates from a study of shared clonotypes between healthy human individuals. The study, taken as a whole, reports: Richness estimates generally favored naive over memory subsets.

In germline, CDR1 is SEHNR, CDR2 FQNEAQ (reference sequence). The CDR3 contains 13 residues. V lost 4 bases, J lost 3 bases, and 7 bases lay in between. Genomic DNA per cell subset filled all wells of several immunoSEQ plates. Sequencing was performed with immunoSEQ multiplex PCR; in TCRdb, only in-frame clones are kept and a portion is missing. Here the sample spans some 2,400,000 clones, 95% being singletons. This TCR was recovered from a man aged 18 to 29 in good health. The specimen sequenced was naive CD4+ T cells sorted from blood. Documented subset: CD45RA+ positively selected. The chain recombines TRBV7-9 with TRBJ2-1; D possibly corresponds to TRBD2 (6 bases). Here the CDR3 reads CASSSGVYNEQFF. CDR3 coding DNA: TGTGCCAGCAGCTCGGGGGTCTACAATGAGCAGTTCTTC.